The 29 T cell receptor beta chains reported below all come from one sample, sequenced in a study of blood T cell repertoires in COVID-19. Clones were sequenced by immunoSEQ multiplex PCR, and TCRdb holds only the in-frame ones, with some missing. Of fewer than 200,000 clones listed, approximately 79% are singletons. Sequenced input: peripheral blood. The source of these receptors is a woman aged 40 to 50 with COVID-19, enrolled during active disease.

This clone has a single count. V gene TRBV5-4 combines with J gene TRBJ1-5; no definite D call. Looked up from germline, CDR1 is SGHNT and CDR2 is YYREEE (reference sequence). The CDR3 consists of 12 residues. Trimming pared 3 bases from V and 4 bases from J, leaving 5 bases between. The CDR3 sequence is CASSYGNQPQHF. For the CDR3, the DNA is TGTGCCAGCAGCTACGGGAATCAGCCCCAGCATTTT.

The chain uses TRBV5-1 and TRBJ2-1, with 9 bases fitting TRBD2. The V and J ends lost 4 bases and 4 bases, in that order; junction bases with no gene match: 3. Germline V lookup: CDR1 SGHRS, CDR2 YFSETQ. CDR3 length: 14 residues. The chain's CDR3 is CASSAGGNYNEQFF. Written as DNA, the CDR3 is TGCGCCAGCAGCGCGGGAGGGAATTACAATGAGCAGTTCTTC.

This chain uses TRBV19 with TRBJ2-4, with a tentative D call TRBD2 (6 bases). The germline V gene encodes CDR1 LNHDA and CDR2 SQIVND (reference sequence). Trimming took off 1 base at V and 1 base at J, with 14 bases between the two ends. This CDR3 spans 17 amino acids. The CDR3 DNA sequence: TGTGCCAGTAGTATAGGGTGGGGGGAACGGGCCAAAAACATTCAGTACTTC. Protein product: CASSIGWGERAKNIQYF.

This clone was picked up one time. The gene calls are TRBV5-4 and TRBJ2-7; D is perhaps TRBD2 (7 bases). CDR1 and CDR2 (germline): SGHNT, YYREEE (reference sequence). The CDR3 has 17 amino acids. Trimming removed 0 bases from V and 4 bases from J, with 20 bases in between. The CDR3 nucleotides read TGTGCCAGCAGCTTGGCCGGGGGGCGGATGAGTACATACGAGCAGTACGTC. It translates to CASSLAGGRMSTYEQYV.

The rearrangement links TRBV2 to TRBJ2-3; 8 bases map to TRBD1. Losses at the gene ends were 3 bases for V and 1 base for J; bases not matched to a gene: 3. CDR1 and CDR2 from the germline V gene are SNHLY and FYNNEI. CDR3 size: 15 residues. Here the CDR3 DNA reads TGTGCCAGCAGTGAGCAGGGGGCTGGCACAGATACGCAGTATTTT. This encodes CASSEQGAGTDTQYF.

This chain uses TRBV6-5 with TRBJ2-2, with 8 bases lining up with TRBD1. From germline, CDR1 is MNHEY and CDR2 SVGAGI. This CDR3 contains 13 residues. Unmatched junction bases numbered 4, after V lost 8 bases and J lost 5 bases. This chain's CDR3 is CASLTGGTGELFF. CDR3 in DNA: TGTGCCAGCCTTACAGGGGGTACCGGGGAGCTGTTTTTT.

The chain is built from TRBV18 and TRBJ1-1; perhaps TRBD1 as D (6 bases). This CDR3 contains 15 residues. Trimming took off 2 bases at V and 0 bases at J, with 10 bases between the two ends. In germline, CDR1 is KGHSH, CDR2 LQKENI. CDR3 in amino acids: CASSPRDILNTEAFF. CDR3 DNA sequence: TGTGCCAGCTCACCAAGGGACATCCTGAACACTGAAGCTTTCTTT.

V is TRBV24-1 and J is TRBJ1-1; D perhaps matches TRBD1 (5 bases). The CDR3 is 14 amino acids. V lost 0 bases and J lost 11, with 15 bases in between. In germline, CDR1 is KGHDR, CDR2 SFDVKD. As DNA, the CDR3 is TGTGCCACCAGTGATTTGCAATCAGGTGGGGCGGCTTTCTTT. It codes for CATSDLQSGGAAFF.

V usage is TRBV15 and J usage is TRBJ1-1, with D unclear. V was pared by 1 base and J by 1 base, with 7 bases between. The length of the CDR3 is 14 residues. The V gene's germline CDR1 is LNHNV and CDR2 YYDKDF (reference sequence). The CDR3 bases are TGTGCCACCAGCAGAGGCGGGGAGAACACTGAAGCTTTCTTT. Translated: CATSRGGENTEAFF.

A single count supports this clone. The V call is TRBV28, the J call TRBJ1-4, with D maybe TRBD1 (5 bases). CDR3 length: 16 amino acids. From germline, CDR1 is MDHEN and CDR2 SYDVKM. V dropped 6 bases and J dropped 0 bases, with 14 bases sitting between them. CDR3 loop: CASSTLTDATNEKLFF. CDR3 nucleotides: TGTGCCAGCAGCACTCTGACAGATGCAACTAATGAAAAACTGTTTTTT.

This clone was picked up one time. This chain connects TRBV4-2 to TRBJ2-3; 9 nucleotides align to TRBD2. The CDR3 sequence is 14 residues long. Per germline, CDR1 LGHNA and CDR2 YNFKEQ. V lost 4 bases, J lost 4 bases, and 3 bases stayed unmatched. Written as DNA, the CDR3 is TGTGCCAGCAGCCCCGGGACTAGCCCAGATACGCAGTATTTT. This sequence encodes CASSPGTSPDTQYF.

The rearrangement joins TRBV2 to TRBJ1-5; D perhaps matches TRBD1 (5 bases). The CDR3 has 14 residues. Germline V gives CDR1 SNHLY, CDR2 FYNNEI. Trimming took 6 bases from V and 2 from J, leaving 11 bases between them. The CDR3 DNA sequence: TGTGCCAGCAGGGACATAGGAGGCAATCAGCCCCAGCATTTT. Its translation: CASRDIGGNQPQHF. Together with reference TRBV2 and TRBJ1-5, the CDR3 gives the full variable domain: EPEVTQTPSHQVTQMGQEVILRCVPISNHLYFYWYRQILGQKVEFLVSFYNNEISEKSEIFDDQFSVERPDGSNFTLKIRSTKLEDSAMYFCASRDIGGNQPQHFGDGTRLSIL.

This sequence joins TRBV2 and TRBJ2-1; D remains unclear. The germline V and J ends were trimmed by 7 bases and 0 bases, with 10 bases remaining between them. CDR1 is SNHLY, CDR2 FYNNEI, per germline. The CDR3 covers 14 residues. CDR3 sequence: CASIDSPSYNEQFF. Here the CDR3 DNA reads TGTGCCAGCATAGATTCCCCCTCCTACAATGAGCAGTTCTTC.

This clone occurred once. The rearrangement uses TRBV7-6 and TRBJ2-1, with 10 bases matching TRBD2. Trimming took 4 bases from V and 4 from J; bases not matched to a gene: 7. Germline V gene data show CDR1 as SGHVS and CDR2 as FNYEAQ. The CDR3 extends over 16 amino acids. The CDR3 coding sequence is TGTGCCAGCAGCTACCTAGCGGGAGAGACTTACAATGAGCAGTTCTTC. Translating gives CASSYLAGETYNEQFF. Drawing the rest from reference TRBV7-6 and TRBJ2-1, the complete variable domain is GAGVSQSPRYKVTKRGQDVALRCDPISGHVSLYWYRQALGQGPEFLTYFNYEAQQDKSGLPNDRFSAERPEGSISTLTIQRTEQRDSAMYRCASSYLAGETYNEQFFGPGTRLTVL.

This clone has more than one count but fewer than ten. The chain has TRBV18 and TRBJ1-5; D is perhaps TRBD1 (6 bases). The CDR3 extends over 13 amino acids. CDR1 is KGHSH and CDR2 is LQKENI in the germline V gene. V was clipped by 6 bases and J by 3 bases, with 9 bases between them. The CDR3 DNA sequence: TGTGCCAGCTCCTCAGGGGCCAATCAGCCCCAGCATTTT. It encodes CASSSGANQPQHF.

This rearrangement joins TRBV5-6 to TRBJ1-3; possibly TRBD1 for D (6 bases). Germline-derived CDR1 and CDR2 are SGHDT and YYEEEE. CDR3 size: 16 residues. Trimming shortened V by 2 bases and J by 2 bases, and 14 bases separated the two germline ends. In DNA form, the CDR3 reads TGTGCCAGCAGCTTACCAACAGGGTTCGCTGGAAACACCATATATTTT. This codes for CASSLPTGFAGNTIYF.

V usage is TRBV7-9 and J usage is TRBJ1-6, with 7 bases aligning to TRBD1. The CDR3 length is 14 residues. CDR1 and CDR2 (germline): SEHNR, FQNEAQ (reference sequence). After removal of 5 bases from V and 4 bases from J, the junction contained 2 bases not matched to a gene. CDR3 coding DNA: TGTGCCAGCAGCCCAGGGGGGTATAATTCACCCCTCCACTTT. Its protein is CASSPGGYNSPLHF.

J is TRBJ2-7 and V is TRBV6-1; the match to TRBD2 covers 7 bases. This CDR3 has 13 residues. Germline V gives CDR1 MNHNS, CDR2 SASEGT. Germline trimming cut 2 bases from V and 6 bases from J; bases unmatched to any gene: 4. CDR3 in DNA: TGTGCCAGCAGTGAACTACGGGGGGTCGAGCAGTACGTC. Its protein product is CASSELRGVEQYV.

This chain connects TRBV19 to TRBJ2-3, with 7 bases identical to TRBD1. Trimming took 3 bases from V and 7 from J; bases not matched to a gene: 7. The CDR3 runs 14 residues. Per germline, CDR1 LNHDA and CDR2 SQIVND (reference sequence). The CDR3 nucleotides read TGTGCCAGTAGTATTCACGGGACAGCTAATACGCAGTATTTT. Translated: CASSIHGTANTQYF.

This clone came up a few times. The genes are TRBV2 and TRBJ2-3; TRBD2 matches at 12 bases. CDR3 length: 15 residues. Trimming at V came to 4 bases and at J to 8 bases, leaving 7 bases not matched to a gene. Germline-derived CDR1 and CDR2 are SNHLY and FYNNEI. The CDR3 sequence is CASSASGRAAGTQYF. CDR3 nucleotides: TGTGCCAGCAGTGCTAGCGGGAGGGCCGCAGGTACGCAGTATTTT.

V gene TRBV7-9 combines with J gene TRBJ2-7; 7 nucleotides agree with TRBD1. This CDR3 has 15 amino acids. The trim removed 6 bases at V and 2 bases at J, leaving 10 bases unmatched. Per the germline V gene, CDR1 is SEHNR and CDR2 is FQNEAQ (reference sequence). Here the CDR3 reads CASSYQGVPPYEQYV. Here the CDR3 DNA reads TGTGCCAGCAGTTACCAGGGGGTGCCTCCCTACGAGCAGTACGTC.

The chain uses TRBV9 and TRBJ2-3; 7 positions agree with TRBD2. The germline gives CDR1 SGDLS, CDR2 YYNGEE. J lost 10 bases, V lost 6 bases, and 20 bases had no gene match. This CDR3 has 16 residues. Here the CDR3 reads CASNSPGRGSEGAQYF. The CDR3 DNA follows: TGTGCCAGCAATTCACCGGGGCGGGGGTCCGAAGGGGCGCAGTATTTT.

This clone appeared a single time. V and J are TRBV4-1 and TRBJ2-1; D gene ambiguous. The V and J ends lost 3 bases and 0 bases respectively, with 18 bases between them. The CDR3 consists of 18 residues. Germline V gene sequence: CDR1 MGHRA, CDR2 YSYEKL. CDR3 DNA: TGCGCCAGCAGCCACCGACCCCCGCTGCGGAGCTCCTACAATGAGCAGTTCTTC. Translating it yields CASSHRPPLRSSYNEQFF.

V usage is TRBV7-9 and J usage is TRBJ2-5, with D possibly matching TRBD2 (5 bases). The germline CDR1 and CDR2 sequences are SEHNR and FQNEAQ (reference sequence). Between the trimmed V and J ends, which lost 5 bases and 2 bases, there was a span of 9 bases. The CDR3 contains 13 residues. CDR3 loop: CASSPGNQETQYF. CDR3 DNA: TGTGCCAGCAGCCCCGGGAATCAAGAGACCCAGTACTTC.

The chain links TRBV2 to TRBJ2-7, with 8 bases that match TRBD1. V was clipped by 5 bases and J by 3 bases; unmatched bases: 3. Per the germline V gene, CDR1 is SNHLY and CDR2 is FYNNEI. The CDR3 totals 13 residues. The CDR3 loop is CASSRDRGYEQYV. In DNA form, the CDR3 reads TGTGCCAGCAGTAGAGACAGGGGCTACGAGCAGTACGTC.

J is TRBJ2-7 and V is TRBV21-1; TRBD2 was called by the table and not checked on the DNA. TRBV21-1 is annotated as a pseudogene. The CDR3 has 16 residues. CDR3 sequence: CASSTRRRKHLYEQYV. CDR3 nucleotides: TGTGCCAGCAGCACGAGAAGGAGGAAGCATTTATACGAGCAGTACGTC.

The J gene is TRBJ2-1, the V gene TRBV24-1, with D possibly being TRBD1 (6 bases). Deletions cut 4 bases from V and 0 bases from J, with 12 bases between. This CDR3 has 16 residues. Germline V gives CDR1 KGHDR, CDR2 SFDVKD. The DNA of the CDR3 is TGTGCCACCAGTGACAGTACAGGGAGCTCCTACAATGAGCAGTTCTTC. Protein: CATSDSTGSSYNEQFF.

V gene TRBV7-6 combines with J gene TRBJ2-7; 9 positions match TRBD2. Germline trimming cut 0 bases from V and 0 bases from J; bases unmatched to any gene: 0. Per germline, CDR1 SGHVS and CDR2 FNYEAQ. The CDR3 is 15 amino acids. The CDR3 nucleotides read TGTGCCAGCAGCTTAGCTAGCGGGGGCTCCTACGAGCAGTACGTC. Protein sequence: CASSLASGGSYEQYV.

The rearrangement links TRBV30 to TRBJ2-1; D is possibly TRBD1 (6 bases). The CDR3 sequence is 14 residues long. Germline-derived CDR1 and CDR2 are GTSNPN and SVGIG (reference sequence). Trimming left V 0 bases short and J 15 bases short, with 21 bases between. The CDR3 reads CAWSVSPSPWGLFF. CDR3 DNA sequence: TGTGCCTGGAGTGTTTCCCCTAGTCCATGGGGGCTGTTCTTC.